Following are 24 T cell receptor beta chains from one sample sequenced in a study of blood T cell repertoires in COVID-19. Profiling relied on immunoSEQ multiplex PCR, and the TCRdb table lists in-frame clones only, not all of them. Here the sample spans about 280,000 clones, 65% to 90% being singletons. What was sequenced was peripheral blood. These receptors were collected from a human donor in a cohort sampled during active COVID-19.

The chain combines TRBV19 with TRBJ1-3, with TRBD1 matching over 8 bases. Trimming cost V 7 bases and J 5 bases; bases outside gene matches: 7. The CDR3 spans 14 residues. Germline CDR1 LNHDA, CDR2 SQIVND (reference sequence). CDR3 loop: CASTRTGRRNTIYF. The DNA of the CDR3 is TGTGCCAGTACCAGGACAGGGCGCCGAAACACCATATATTTT.

CDR3 sequence (DNA): TGTGCCTGGAGCCCGGGACAGGGGGTCACCGGGGAGCTGTTTTTT. This gives the protein CAWSPGQGVTGELFF. The genes are TRBV30 and TRBJ2-2; TRBD1 agrees at 11 bases. The CDR3 is 15 residues long. The V gene's germline CDR1 is GTSNPN and CDR2 SVGIG (reference sequence). Unmatched junction bases numbered 4, after V lost 3 bases and J lost 4 bases.

V gene TRBV11-3 combines with J gene TRBJ2-3; D may be TRBD2 (5 bases). The CDR3 is 17 residues long. CDR1 and CDR2 (germline): SGHNT, YENEEA. Deletions cut 2 bases from V and 0 bases from J, with 15 bases between. CDR3 loop: CASSLLKGGSSTDTQYF. The CDR3 region has the DNA TGTGCCAGCAGCTTATTAAAGGGCGGGTCTAGCACAGATACGCAGTATTTT.

The chain has TRBV30 and TRBJ2-2, with D uncertain. V lost 3 bases and J lost 3, with 2 bases in between. Germline CDR1 GTSNPN, CDR2 SVGIG (reference sequence). There are 11 residues in the CDR3. CDR3 sequence reads: CAWSDTGELFF. The CDR3 DNA sequence: TGTGCCTGGAGCGACACCGGGGAGCTGTTTTTT.

The table lists this clone with a few counts. The chain carries TRBV11-3 and TRBJ2-1; D is unresolved. V lost 5 bases and J lost 5, with 16 bases in between. The CDR3 spans 15 residues. Germline V gene data show CDR1 as SGHNT and CDR2 as YENEEA. Here the CDR3 DNA reads TGTGCCAGCAGCCCTGACACGGCAACCAACAATGAGCAGTTCTTC. Protein: CASSPDTATNNEQFF.

On this clone: This may be a read error: a much more frequent sequence differs by one nucleotide. The rearrangement uses TRBV11-2 and TRBJ2-7, with a possible D match to TRBD1 (5 bases). The V and J ends lost 1 base and 3 bases respectively, with 7 bases between them. CDR1 and CDR2 from the germline V gene are SGHAT and FQNNGV. CDR3 length: 13 residues. The CDR3 sequence: CASSLGQSYEQYF. CDR3 coding DNA: TGTGCCAGCAGCTTAGGACAGAGCTACGAGCAGTACTTC. Based on the CDR3 plus reference TRBV11-2 and TRBJ2-7, the full variable domain is EAGVAQSPRYKIIEKRQSVAFWCNPISGHATLYWYQQILGQGPKLLIQFQNNGVVDDSQLPKDRFSAERLKGVDSTLKIQPAKLEDSAVYLCASSLGQSYEQYFGPGTRLTVT.

The rearrangement uses TRBV15 and TRBJ2-5; 8 nucleotides align to TRBD1. Trimming took 4 bases from V and 4 from J; bases not matched to a gene: 5. This CDR3 is 14 amino acids long. Germline lookup yields CDR1 LNHNV and CDR2 YYDKDF (reference sequence). As DNA, the CDR3 is TGTGCCACCAGCAATAACCAGGGGGCAGAGACCCAGTACTTC. It yields the protein CATSNNQGAETQYF.

The gene calls are TRBV27 and TRBJ1-2; TRBD1 matches at 8 bases. Germline V gene data show CDR1 as MNHEY and CDR2 as SMNVEV (reference sequence). The CDR3 length is 13 residues. The ends lost 6 bases at V and 4 bases at J; junction bases unmatched: 4. The CDR3 protein is CASSHGQGYGYTF. DNA for the CDR3: TGTGCCAGCAGCCATGGACAGGGCTATGGCTACACCTTC.

This clone was seen just once. V and J are TRBV2 and TRBJ1-5; D unclear. The ends were cut back, 3 bases at V and 0 bases at J, with 3 bases in the middle. The CDR3 is 13 residues long. Germline V gene sequence: CDR1 SNHLY, CDR2 FYNNEI. The DNA of the CDR3 is TGTGCCAGCAGTGATTATAGCAATCAGCCCCAGCATTTT. This gives the protein CASSDYSNQPQHF. The whole variable domain, remainder taken from reference TRBV2 and TRBJ1-5, is EPEVTQTPSHQVTQMGQEVILRCVPISNHLYFYWYRQILGQKVEFLVSFYNNEISEKSEIFDDQFSVERPDGSNFTLKIRSTKLEDSAMYFCASSDYSNQPQHFGDGTRLSIL.

This clone was seen only once. This rearrangement joins TRBV4-1 to TRBJ2-5, with 9 bases matching TRBD2. Germline V gene lookup returns CDR1 MGHRA and CDR2 YSYEKL. The CDR3 extends over 16 amino acids. V shed 2 bases, J shed 2 bases, and the junction held 6 bases outside the gene matches. The CDR3 nucleotides are TGCGCCAGCAGCCAAAATAGACTAGCGGAACAAGAGACCCAGTACTTC. Translating gives CASSQNRLAEQETQYF.

This sequence joins TRBV9 and TRBJ1-2; TRBD1 matches 8 bases. CDR1 is SGDLS, CDR2 YYNGEE, per germline. V shed 4 bases and J 7 bases; nucleotides not matched to a gene: 9. The CDR3 extends over 14 amino acids. The CDR3 region is CASSPRQGTFGYTF. The CDR3 DNA follows: TGTGCCAGCAGCCCCCGACAGGGGACGTTTGGCTACACCTTC.

The CDR3 DNA follows: TGTGCCACTGGGACAGGGGATTCCTACGAGCAGTACTTC. Amino acids: CATGTGDSYEQYF. The chain uses TRBV28 and TRBJ2-7, with 10 bases matching TRBD1. CDR3 length: 13 residues. The germline V gene has CDR1 MDHEN and CDR2 SYDVKM. V shed 10 bases and J 1 base; nucleotides not matched to a gene: 4.

The chain combines TRBV28 with TRBJ2-3; TRBD2 agrees at 11 bases. The CDR3 is 16 amino acids. With 3 bases clipped from V and 4 bases from J, the junction kept 6 bases outside the gene matches. Germline CDR1 MDHEN, CDR2 SYDVKM. The CDR3 DNA sequence: TGTGCCAGCAGTTTCGTTAGCGGGAGGGCCGCAGATACGCAGTATTTT. It translates to CASSFVSGRAADTQYF.

The rearrangement links TRBV7-3 to TRBJ2-1; 9 bases agree with TRBD2. The V and J ends lost 4 bases and 4 bases, in that order; junction bases with no gene match: 5. The CDR3 is 15 amino acids. CDR1 is SGHTA and CDR2 is FQGTGA in the germline V gene. CDR3: CASSSSGDFYNEQFF. The CDR3 DNA is TGTGCCAGCAGCTCTAGCGGGGATTTTTACAATGAGCAGTTCTTC. Full variable domain (rest looked up from reference TRBV7-3 and TRBJ2-1): GAGVSQTPSNKVTEKGKYVELRCDPISGHTALYWYRQSLGQGPEFLIYFQGTGAADDSGLPNDRFFAVRPEGSVSTLKIQRTERGDSAVYLCASSSSGDFYNEQFFGPGTRLTVL.

The V and J genes are TRBV7-2 and TRBJ2-3; 7 bases are shared with TRBD2. In germline, CDR1 is SGHTA, CDR2 FQGNSA. This CDR3 comprises 18 residues. After removal of 6 bases from V and 6 bases from J, the junction contained 21 bases not matched to a gene. In DNA, the CDR3 is TGTGCCAGCAGGTTCCTAGCCGCCCGGTCTAGCGGTCCGGATACGCAGTATTTT. It is translated as CASRFLAARSSGPDTQYF.

V gene TRBV2 combines with J gene TRBJ2-1, with 12 bases fitting TRBD2. This CDR3 comprises 16 residues. Germline assignment: CDR1 SNHLY and CDR2 FYNNEI. V dropped 4 bases and J dropped 8; count of bases not matched to a gene: 9. DNA of the CDR3: TGTGCCAGCAGTGGAGTCCTAGCGGGAGGGCCTTATGAGCAGTTCTTC. It translates to CASSGVLAGGPYEQFF.

This clone was seen a single time. The rearrangement uses TRBV7-2 and TRBJ2-3, with 10 bases identical to TRBD2. CDR1 SGHTA and CDR2 FQGNSA come from the germline V gene. This CDR3 comprises 17 residues. Germline trimming cut 1 base from V and 2 bases from J; bases unmatched to any gene: 6. CDR3 in amino acids: CASSLGPLAGATDTQYF. Written as DNA, the CDR3 is TGTGCCAGCAGCTTAGGACCTCTAGCGGGAGCCACAGATACGCAGTATTTT.

The rearrangement joins TRBV12-5 to TRBJ2-3; 8 positions match TRBD2. The CDR3 contains 13 residues. The trim removed 4 bases at V and 7 bases at J, leaving 4 bases unmatched. Looked up from germline, CDR1 is LGHNT and CDR2 is FRNRAP. This CDR3 reads CASGSSGSYTQYF. The CDR3 coding sequence is TGTGCTAGTGGTTCAAGCGGGAGTTATACGCAGTATTTT.

V usage is TRBV7-6 and J usage is TRBJ1-4; 8 nucleotides agree with TRBD1. The CDR3 runs to 15 residues. From germline, CDR1 is SGHVS and CDR2 FNYEAQ. V dropped 1 base and J dropped 7; count of bases not matched to a gene: 5. CDR3 residues: CASSLGTGSGEKLFF. The DNA of the CDR3 is TGTGCCAGCAGCTTAGGGACAGGGAGTGGTGAAAAACTGTTTTTT.

The chain carries TRBV18 and TRBJ1-5, with 7 bases matching TRBD1. V lost 2 bases to trimming and J lost 1 base; unmatched junction nucleotides: 8. The CDR3 loop spans 17 amino acids. CDR1 and CDR2 from the germline V gene are KGHSH and LQKENI. The CDR3 protein is CASSPTEGGVSNQPQHF. The CDR3 region has the DNA TGTGCCAGCTCACCAACGGAAGGGGGCGTGAGCAATCAGCCCCAGCATTTT.

The V call is TRBV19, the J call TRBJ2-3; unclear D gene. The CDR3 spans 13 residues. CDR1 LNHDA and CDR2 SQIVND come from the germline V gene (reference sequence). V lost 6 bases, J lost 5 bases, and 12 bases lay in between. DNA of the CDR3: TGTGCCAGTAGGCCAGCGTTGCGAGATACGCAGTATTTT. This translates into CASRPALRDTQYF.

The chain uses TRBV3-1 (or the pseudogene TRBV3-2) and TRBJ1-2; D not certain. Trimming cost V 6 bases and J 7 bases, with 18 bases left between them. The CDR3 is made up of 14 amino acids. Looked up from germline, CDR1 is LGHDT and CDR2 is YNNKEL (reference sequence). In DNA, the CDR3 is TGTGCCAGCAGTCGTTCCGGGTTCATGGCTGGCTACACCTTC. This gives the protein CASSRSGFMAGYTF.

V is TRBV20-1 and J is TRBJ1-4; D gene uncertain. The CDR3 runs 16 residues. Germline assignment: CDR1 DFQATT and CDR2 SNEGSKA (reference sequence). Deletions cut 3 bases from V and 1 base from J, with 15 bases between. The chain's CDR3 is CSASLSGRRTNEKLFF. As DNA, the CDR3 is TGCAGTGCTAGTCTTTCGGGTAGGAGAACTAATGAAAAACTGTTTTTT.

V gene TRBV18 combines with J gene TRBJ2-2; the match to TRBD1 covers 9 bases. This CDR3 is built from 14 residues. V was pared by 5 bases and J by 6 bases, with 4 bases of the junction left unmatched. The germline gives CDR1 KGHSH, CDR2 LQKENI. CDR3 coding DNA: TGTGCCAGCTCAGGACAGGGGCTCTCCGGGGAGCTGTTTTTT. It encodes CASSGQGLSGELFF.